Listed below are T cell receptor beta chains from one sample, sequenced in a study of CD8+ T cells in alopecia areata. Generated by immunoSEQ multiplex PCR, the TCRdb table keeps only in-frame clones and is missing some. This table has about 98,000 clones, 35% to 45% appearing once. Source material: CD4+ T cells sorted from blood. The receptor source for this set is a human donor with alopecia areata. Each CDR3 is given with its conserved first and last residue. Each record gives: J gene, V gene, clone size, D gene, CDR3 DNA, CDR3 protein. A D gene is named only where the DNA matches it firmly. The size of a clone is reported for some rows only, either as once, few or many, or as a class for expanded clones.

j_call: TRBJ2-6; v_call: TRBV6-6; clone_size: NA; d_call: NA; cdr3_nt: TGTGCCAGCCTCCCAACAGGACCAGGGGCCAACGTCCTGACTTTC; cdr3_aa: CASLPTGPGANVLTF
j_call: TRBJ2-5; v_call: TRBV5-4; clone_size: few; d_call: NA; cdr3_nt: TGTGCCAGCAGTCCTGGACAAGGAGACGTAGCCCAGTACTTC; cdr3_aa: CASSPGQGDVAQYF
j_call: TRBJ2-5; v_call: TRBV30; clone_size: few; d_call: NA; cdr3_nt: TGTGCCTGGAGAGAACAAGAGACCCAGTACTTC; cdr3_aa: CAWREQETQYF
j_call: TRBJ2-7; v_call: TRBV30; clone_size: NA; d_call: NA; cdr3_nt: TGTGCCTGGAGCATCGGCAGAAACAACGAGCAGTACTTC; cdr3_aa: CAWSIGRNNEQYF
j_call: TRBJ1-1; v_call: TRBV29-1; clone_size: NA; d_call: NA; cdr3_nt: TGCAGCGTTGTACGAGTAAACACTGAAGCTTTCTTT; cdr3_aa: CSVVRVNTEAFF
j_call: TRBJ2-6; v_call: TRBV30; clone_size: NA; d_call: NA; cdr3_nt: TGTGCCTGGAGTGTTTCTGGGGCCAACGTCCTGACTTTC; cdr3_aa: CAWSVSGANVLTF
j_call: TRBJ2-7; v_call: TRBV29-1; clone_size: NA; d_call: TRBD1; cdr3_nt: TGCAGCGCTGGGACAGGGGTCTACGAGCAGTACTTC; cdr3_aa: CSAGTGVYEQYF
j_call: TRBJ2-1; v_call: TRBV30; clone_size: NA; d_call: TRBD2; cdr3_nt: TGTGCCTGGGGAGGGACTAGCCGGTTCTTC; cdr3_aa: CAWGGTSRFF
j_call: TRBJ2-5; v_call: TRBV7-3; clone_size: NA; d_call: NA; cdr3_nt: TGTGCCAGCAGCATCACAGCACAAGAGACCCAGTACTTC; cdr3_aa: CASSITAQETQYF
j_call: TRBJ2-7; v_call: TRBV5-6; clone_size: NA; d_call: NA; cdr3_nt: TGTGCCAGCAGCTTGCCTAGTCCAGGGTTCTCAAAGTACGAGCAGTACTTC; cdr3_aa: CASSLPSPGFSKYEQYF